Listed below are T cell receptor beta chains from one sample, sequenced in a study of blood T cell repertoires in COVID-19. Clones were sequenced by immunoSEQ multiplex PCR, and TCRdb holds only the in-frame ones, with some missing. The sample includes tens of thousands of clones, 70% to 80% of them seen just once. Input material: peripheral blood. Receptor source: a human donor in a cohort sampled during active COVID-19. CDR3s include the opening cysteine and the closing phenylalanine or tryptophan. The D gene is left open where the match is weak. The size entry is marked missing in some rows and otherwise reads once, few, many or a size class.

j_call | v_call | d_call | clone_size | cdr3_aa | cdr3_nt
TRBJ2-1 | TRBV4-1 | . | . | CASSQVLTAGGEQFF | TGCGCCAGCAGCCAAGTGTTGACGGCGGGCGGTGAGCAGTTCTTC
TRBJ2-7 | TRBV27 | TRBD1 | . | CASSLKGGGTPFEQYF | TGTGCCAGCAGTTTAAAAGGGGGCGGAACTCCCTTTGAGCAGTACTTC
TRBJ1-6 | TRBV5-6 | TRBD1 | . | CASSYRGSPLHF | TGTGCCAGCAGCTACAGGGGGTCACCCCTCCACTTT
TRBJ2-1 | TRBV11-3 | TRBD2 | once | CASSPRSRASGDNEQFF | TGTGCCAGCAGCCCTAGAAGCCGGGCTAGCGGAGACAATGAGCAGTTCTTC
TRBJ2-7 | TRBV28 | . | . | CASRDDRPPYEQYF | TGTGCCAGCAGGGACGACAGGCCTCCCTACGAGCAGTACTTC
TRBJ1-2 | TRBV4-2 | TRBD1 | . | CASSHGTEGYGYTF | TGTGCCAGCAGCCACGGGACAGAGGGCTATGGCTACACCTTC
TRBJ2-3 | TRBV4-1 | TRBD2 | . | CASSHTSGRNTDTQYF | TGCGCCAGCAGCCACACTAGCGGGAGGAACACAGATACGCAGTATTTT
TRBJ2-1 | TRBV18 | . | . | CASSDVRQVSSYNEQFF | TGTGCCAGCTCGGACGTTCGACAGGTTAGCTCCTACAATGAGCAGTTCTTC
TRBJ2-3 | TRBV7-2 | TRBD1 | . | CASRDRDRASRADTQYF | TGTGCCAGCAGGGACCGGGACAGGGCGAGTAGGGCAGATACGCAGTATTTT
TRBJ2-1 | TRBV9 | . | . | CASSVYTRSYNEQFF | TGTGCCAGCAGCGTCTATACCCGCTCCTACAATGAGCAGTTCTTC
TRBJ2-1 | TRBV6-2/TRBV6-3 | TRBD2 | . | CASSYGTRSGGSYNEQFF | TGTGCCAGCAGTTACGGGACTAGGTCGGGCGGGTCCTACAATGAGCAGTTCTTC